The 19 T cell receptor beta chains presented below share a single source sample, sequenced in a study of T cell changes during pregnancy in multiple sclerosis. Data came from immunoSEQ multiplex PCR; TCRdb stores just in-frame clones and leaves some out. Among roughly 61,000 clones listed, about 94% were seen once. Sequenced here: CD8+ T cells from peripheral blood mononuclear cells, sampled after pregnancy. Receptor source: a female donor with multiple sclerosis, enrolled in a pregnancy study.

Written as DNA, the CDR3 is TGTGCCAGCAGCACCGGGACTATCGAGTACAATGAGCAGTTCTTC. Encoded protein: CASSTGTIEYNEQFF. The chain couples TRBV7-9 to TRBJ2-1; 7 nucleotides line up with TRBD2. V shed 5 bases and J 4 bases; nucleotides not matched to a gene: 8. CDR3 size: 15 residues. Germline assignment: CDR1 SEHNR and CDR2 FQNEAQ (reference sequence).

This chain links TRBV4-3 with TRBJ2-1, with a possible D match to TRBD2 (6 bases). This CDR3 is 16 amino acids long. The V gene lost 0 bases and the J gene lost 5 bases, with 14 bases spanning the gap. Germline V gene data show CDR1 as LGHNA and CDR2 as YSLEER. This CDR3 reads CASSQDILAPDNEQFF. In nucleotides, the CDR3 is TGCGCCAGCAGCCAAGATATTCTAGCGCCTGACAATGAGCAGTTCTTC.

The rearrangement joins TRBV5-1 to TRBJ2-1, with a possible D match to TRBD2 (5 bases). Between the trimmed V and J ends, which lost 4 bases and 4 bases, there was a span of 12 bases. Per the germline V gene, CDR1 is SGHRS and CDR2 is YFSETQ. The CDR3 consists of 14 residues. CDR3 amino acids: CASSPGLEYNEQFF. The CDR3 DNA reads TGCGCCAGCAGCCCGGGGTTGGAATACAATGAGCAGTTCTTC.

The CDR3 nucleotides are TGTGCCAGTAGTGCCGGACATCCGGCGACATTATACGAGCAGTACTTC. Translated, it gives CASSAGHPATLYEQYF. V usage is TRBV19 and J usage is TRBJ2-7; D possibly corresponds to TRBD1 (5 bases). Trimming took 5 bases from V and 4 from J, leaving 21 bases between them. Germline assignment: CDR1 LNHDA and CDR2 SQIVND (reference sequence). CDR3 size: 16 residues.

This CDR3 is CASSGGTGSAYEQYF. As DNA, the CDR3 is TGTGCCAGCAGCGGAGGGACAGGGTCTGCCTACGAGCAGTACTTC. This rearrangement joins TRBV9 to TRBJ2-7, with 9 bases matching TRBD1. The CDR3 runs to 15 residues. Germline loops: CDR1 SGDLS, CDR2 YYNGEE. V was pared by 3 bases and J by 2 bases, with 6 bases of the junction left unmatched.

This sequence joins TRBV7-9 and TRBJ2-7, with a weak D call TRBD2 (6 bases). The CDR3 sequence is 16 residues long. Looked up from germline, CDR1 is SEHNR and CDR2 is FQNEAQ (reference sequence). V shed 4 bases and J shed 3 bases, with 19 bases lying between them. The CDR3: CASSSPRLEGRYEQYF. The DNA for the CDR3 is TGTGCCAGCAGCTCACCCCGACTAGAGGGGCGCTACGAGCAGTACTTC. Full variable domain (remainder filled in from reference TRBV7-9 and TRBJ2-7): DTGVSQNPRHKITKRGQNVTFRCDPISEHNRLYWYRQTLGQGPEFLTYFQNEAQLEKSRLLSDRFSAERPKGSFSTLEIQRTEQGDSAMYLCASSSPRLEGRYEQYFGPGTRLTVT.

The chain uses TRBV29-1 and TRBJ1-1; D unclear. The CDR3 covers 11 residues. Trimming took off 5 bases at V and 0 bases at J, with 4 bases between the two ends. Per the germline V gene, CDR1 is SQVTM and CDR2 is ANQGSEA. CDR3 region: CSVLLNTEAFF. CDR3 bases: TGCAGCGTTCTCCTGAACACTGAAGCTTTCTTT.

J is TRBJ2-7 and V is TRBV5-4; the match to TRBD2 covers 14 bases. Per germline, CDR1 SGHNT and CDR2 YYREEE (reference sequence). This CDR3 region has 16 residues. V lost 5 bases to trimming and J lost 5 bases; unmatched junction nucleotides: 9. The CDR3 protein is CASRPGTSGSPHEQYF. DNA of the CDR3: TGTGCCAGCAGGCCCGGGACTAGCGGGAGTCCCCACGAGCAGTACTTC.

There are a few counts of this clone. V is TRBV10-1 and J is TRBJ1-1; D gene unclear. CDR3 length equals 13 residues. Germline loops: CDR1 WNHNN, CDR2 SYGVQD (reference sequence). V was trimmed by 2 bases and J by 1 base, leaving 5 bases between them. CDR3 bases: TGCGCCAGCAGTGAGAGCGGGAACACTGAAGCTTTCTTT. It translates to CASSESGNTEAFF.

V usage is TRBV6-1 and J usage is TRBJ2-2; 14 nucleotides agree with TRBD2. The germline V gene encodes CDR1 MNHNS and CDR2 SASEGT. After removal of 1 base from V and 8 bases from J, the junction contained 0 bases not matched to a gene. This CDR3 contains 15 residues. CDR3 loop: CASSEGLAGGGELFF. In DNA, the CDR3 is TGTGCCAGCAGTGAAGGACTAGCGGGAGGGGGGGAGCTGTTTTTT.

This clone was counted between two and nine times. This chain connects TRBV19 to TRBJ1-5; a weak D match, TRBD1 (6 bases). The CDR3 runs 14 residues. CDR1 is LNHDA, CDR2 SQIVND, per germline (reference sequence). The ends were cut back, 7 bases at V and 2 bases at J, with 12 bases in the middle. CDR3 amino acids: CASKQGMGNQPQHF. The CDR3 DNA reads TGTGCCAGTAAACAGGGTATGGGCAATCAGCCCCAGCATTTT.

The chain links TRBV4-1 to TRBJ2-5; 15 positions agree with TRBD2. The V gene end was trimmed by 4 bases and the J gene end by 2 bases; junction bases not matched to a gene: 8. The CDR3 consists of 18 residues. The germline V gene has CDR1 MGHRA and CDR2 YSYEKL. CDR3 amino acids: CASSPWTSGRALQETQYF. CDR3 DNA sequence: TGCGCCAGCAGCCCCTGGACTAGCGGGAGGGCCTTACAAGAGACCCAGTACTTC.

The chain recombines TRBV27 with TRBJ1-1, with D hard to call. The V end was cut by 8 bases, the J end by 0 bases, with 10 bases between. The CDR3 runs 13 residues. Germline CDR1 MNHEY, CDR2 SMNVEV (reference sequence). DNA for the CDR3: TGTGCCAGCGGTGGCGGGATGAACACTGAAGCTTTCTTT. Translating gives CASGGGMNTEAFF.

The V and J genes are TRBV7-9 and TRBJ1-2; D may be TRBD1 (6 bases). The V end lost 1 base, the J end lost 1 base, and 10 bases lay between the germline ends. Germline values: CDR1 SEHNR, CDR2 FQNEAQ (reference sequence). The CDR3 totals 15 residues. This chain's CDR3 is CASSLEQGDNYGYTF. The DNA for the CDR3 is TGTGCCAGCAGCTTAGAACAGGGAGATAACTATGGCTACACCTTC.

The chain couples TRBV5-5 to TRBJ2-1, with TRBD2 as a possible D gene (5 bases). The V gene lost 3 bases and the J gene lost 6 bases, with 16 bases spanning the gap. CDR1 and CDR2 (germline): SGHKS, YYEKEE (reference sequence). The CDR3 is 15 residues long. CDR3 in DNA: TGTGCCAGCAGCTCAACACTAGGACGCGGCAATGAGCAGTTCTTC. Residues: CASSSTLGRGNEQFF.

The CDR3 sequence: CASSRRTTYEQYF. CDR3 coding DNA: TGTGCCAGCAGCCGCCGGACTACATACGAGCAGTACTTC. The chain links TRBV21-1 to TRBJ2-7; TRBD2 is the table's D call and was not checked against the DNA. TRBV21-1 is described as a pseudogene. CDR3 length: 13 residues.

The V and J genes are TRBV29-1 and TRBJ2-2; D remains ambiguous. V gave up 5 bases and J gave up 2 bases, with 9 bases separating them. Germline V lookup: CDR1 SQVTM, CDR2 ANQGSEA. The CDR3 totals 13 residues. The CDR3 region is CSVISTNTGELFF. DNA of the CDR3: TGCAGCGTTATATCCACTAACACCGGGGAGCTGTTTTTT.

V gene TRBV9 combines with J gene TRBJ2-1; possibly TRBD2 for D (7 bases). The CDR3 covers 17 residues. Trimming took off 1 base at V and 9 bases at J, with 23 bases between the two ends. CDR1 and CDR2 from the germline V gene are SGDLS and YYNGEE. CDR3 nucleotide sequence: TGTGCCAGCAGCGTACCCCGAGGCGGGGGCAGATTCGGTGAGCAGTTCTTC. It is translated as CASSVPRGGGRFGEQFF.

The chain employs TRBV27 and TRBJ2-5; TRBD2 agrees at 13 bases. Trimming removed 6 bases from V and 1 base from J; junction bases left unmatched: 8. The CDR3 extends over 17 amino acids. Germline V gives CDR1 MNHEY, CDR2 SMNVEV (reference sequence). The CDR3 DNA reads TGTGCCAGCAGGGCCTCGACTAGCGGGAGGCTCCAAGAGACCCAGTACTTC. Amino acid sequence: CASRASTSGRLQETQYF.